This T cell receptor beta chain was sequenced during a study of T cell changes during pregnancy in multiple sclerosis. V shed 4 bases and J 4 bases; nucleotides not matched to a gene: 9. Germline V lookup: CDR1 MNHEY, CDR2 SVGAGI. This CDR3 contains 16 residues. Method: immunoSEQ multiplex PCR; TCRdb's copy keeps in-frame clones and lacks some. The sample consists of 25,000 to 30,000 clones, roughly 92% of them appearing once. This rearrangement joins TRBV6-5 to TRBJ2-2, with 7 positions matching TRBD1. The sequencing used CD4+ T cells from peripheral blood mononuclear cells, collected in the first trimester of pregnancy. This receptor was identified in a female donor with multiple sclerosis, enrolled in a pregnancy study. The CDR3 nucleotides are TGTGCCAGCAGTTCTACCGGGACAGCGATCACCGGGGAGCTGTTTTTT. It codes for CASSSTGTAITGELFF.